This TCR beta chain was profiled in a study of siplizumab effects on memory and regulatory T cells. Sequenced by immunoSEQ multiplex PCR; TCRdb stores in-frame clones only, minus some. The sample carries about 100,000 clones, more than 85% recorded once. This clone was detected only once. Looked up from germline, CDR1 is SGHTA and CDR2 is FQGTGA. V lost 5 bases, J lost 6 bases, and 8 bases stayed unmatched. The CDR3 extends over 14 amino acids. This chain uses TRBV7-3 with TRBJ2-7; 9 bases are shared with TRBD1. The receptor comes from a human donor in good health. The sequencing sample was made of CD4+ T cells sorted from blood. CDR3 sequence (DNA): TGTGCCAGCAGCACCGGGGACAGGGTGTCCGAGCAGTACTTC. It codes for CASSTGDRVSEQYF.